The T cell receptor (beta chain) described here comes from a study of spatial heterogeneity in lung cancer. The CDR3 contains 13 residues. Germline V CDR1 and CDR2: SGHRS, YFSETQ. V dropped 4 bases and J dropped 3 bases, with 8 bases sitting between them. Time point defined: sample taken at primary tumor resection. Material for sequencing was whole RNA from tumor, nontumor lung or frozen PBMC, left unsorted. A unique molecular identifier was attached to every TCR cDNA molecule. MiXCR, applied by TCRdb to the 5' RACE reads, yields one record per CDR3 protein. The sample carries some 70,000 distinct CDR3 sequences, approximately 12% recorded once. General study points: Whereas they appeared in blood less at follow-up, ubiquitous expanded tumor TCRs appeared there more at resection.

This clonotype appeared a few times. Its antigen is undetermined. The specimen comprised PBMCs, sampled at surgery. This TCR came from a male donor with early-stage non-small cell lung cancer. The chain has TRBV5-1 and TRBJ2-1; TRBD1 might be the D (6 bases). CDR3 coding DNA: TGCGCCAGCAGCGCGGACAGCTACAATGAGCAGTTCTTC. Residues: CASSADSYNEQFF.